This TCR beta chain is from a study of cytomegalovirus exposure and HLA in healthy donors. Primers: 60 Vbeta forward and 13 Jbeta reverse. TCRdb keeps only in-frame clones here, not all; method: immunoSEQ multiplex PCR. The sample has approximately 140,000 clones; about three quarters are singletons. The CDR3 length is 16 residues. V was trimmed by 10 bases and J by 2 bases, leaving 23 bases between them. Germline V CDR1 and CDR2: SNHLY, FYNNEI. The material sequenced was PBMCs. This clonotype was sampled from a woman between 35 and 50 years old in good health and CMV-seronegative. This chain joins TRBV2 and TRBJ2-5; D possibly corresponds to TRBD2 (5 bases). The CDR3 sequence is CATTPPRSGIQETQYF. DNA for the CDR3: TGTGCCACCACCCCCCCGAGGTCGGGAATACAAGAGACCCAGTACTTC.